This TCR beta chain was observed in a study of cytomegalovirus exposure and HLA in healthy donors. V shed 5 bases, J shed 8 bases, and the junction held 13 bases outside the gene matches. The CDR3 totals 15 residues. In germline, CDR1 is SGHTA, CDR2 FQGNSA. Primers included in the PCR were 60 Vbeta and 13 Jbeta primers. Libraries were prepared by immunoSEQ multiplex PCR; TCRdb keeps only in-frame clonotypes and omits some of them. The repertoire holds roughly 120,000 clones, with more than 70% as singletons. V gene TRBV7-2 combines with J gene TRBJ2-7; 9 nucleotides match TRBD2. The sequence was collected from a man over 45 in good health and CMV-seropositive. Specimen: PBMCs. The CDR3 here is CASSLPGLAPGKQYF. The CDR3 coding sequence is TGTGCCAGCAGCCTTCCGGGACTAGCTCCCGGGAAGCAGTACTTC.